The clone carrying this TCR beta chain was picked up a small number of times. No antigen is known for it. One entry per CDR3 protein results from TCRdb running MiXCR on the 5' RACE reads. The sample has about 34,000 distinct CDR3 sequences; 5.7% are singletons. The sample is drawn from a study of early T cells in non-severe SARS-CoV-2 infection. Study overall: Chains were not paired, and sequencing was done on bulk RNA from unsorted whole blood.

After removal of 0 bases from V and 2 bases from J, the junction contained 4 bases not matched to a gene. The V gene's germline CDR1 is SGHRS and CDR2 YFSETQ. The CDR3 is 16 residues long. Study-wide results and limits: VDJdb matching favored anti-spike CD8 responses, missing private and CD4 specificities.

This TCR derives from an adult who was a healthcare worker with PCR-confirmed SARS-CoV-2 infection or an uninfected control (not recorded which). What was sequenced was whole blood. The chain carries TRBV5-1 and TRBJ2-7; 11 bases line up with TRBD2. Here the CDR3 reads CASSLATTSGTYEQYF. The CDR3, as DNA: TGCGCCAGCAGCTTGGCCACGACTAGCGGGACCTACGAGCAGTACTTC.